The 19 T cell receptor beta chains below come from one sample, sequenced in a study of immune evolution from preneoplasia to lung adenocarcinoma. The method was immunoSEQ multiplex PCR; TCRdb's version includes in-frame clones alone and lacks a portion of them. Found here are about 6,300 clones, approximately 80% of them singletons; the top ten hold approximately 2.6%. Sequences were obtained from FFPE lung adenocarcinoma in situ tissue. The receptors originated from an older donor with lung adenocarcinoma.

The rearrangement uses TRBV9 and TRBJ2-1; 8 bases are a match to TRBD1. The CDR3 consists of 14 residues. In germline, CDR1 is SGDLS, CDR2 YYNGEE. V lost 3 bases, J lost 4 bases, and 3 bases stayed unmatched. The DNA for the CDR3 is TGTGCCAGCAGCGAAGACAGGGGTTACAATGAGCAGTTCTTC. Its translation is CASSEDRGYNEQFF.

Concerning this clone itself: The sample carries other DNA sequences with the same CDR3. This chain connects TRBV7-2 to TRBJ2-7; 9 bases agree with TRBD1. Unmatched junction bases numbered 1, after V lost 5 bases and J lost 5 bases. CDR3 length: 12 amino acids. The V gene's germline CDR1 is SGHTA and CDR2 FQGNSA. The CDR3 region is CASSRTGDEQYF. CDR3 nucleotide sequence: TGTGCCAGCAGCCGGACAGGGGACGAGCAGTACTTC. The full variable domain, its missing parts supplied by reference TRBV7-2 and TRBJ2-7, is GAGVSQSPSNKVTEKGKDVELRCDPISGHTALYWYRQSLGQGLEFLIYFQGNSAPDKSGLPSDRFSAERTGGSVSTLTIQRTQQEDSAVYLCASSRTGDEQYFGPGTRLTVT.

V gene TRBV18 combines with J gene TRBJ1-2, with 9 positions matching TRBD1. With V trimmed by 3 bases and J by 6 bases, 8 bases remained unmatched. The CDR3 length is 15 residues. CDR1 is KGHSH and CDR2 is LQKENI in the germline V gene. CDR3 sequence (DNA): TGTGCCAGCTCACCTAAACAGGGGGCATCACATGGCTACACCTTC. Protein sequence: CASSPKQGASHGYTF.

The chain joins TRBV2 to TRBJ1-1; TRBD1 matches at 7 bases. In germline, CDR1 is SNHLY, CDR2 FYNNEI. The V segment lost 0 bases and the J segment 5 bases; nucleotides outside the gene matches: 6. CDR3 size: 15 residues. This CDR3 is CASSEATGRGTEAFF. CDR3 bases: TGTGCCAGCAGTGAAGCGACAGGGAGGGGGACTGAAGCTTTCTTT.

J is TRBJ1-5 and V is TRBV9; possible D gene TRBD1, 5 bases. CDR3 length: 16 residues. Germline CDR1 and CDR2: SGDLS and YYNGEE. Trimming removed 0 bases from V and 3 bases from J, with 13 bases in between. The CDR3 loop reads CASSVGAGEANQPQHF. The CDR3 nucleotides are TGTGCCAGCAGCGTAGGGGCGGGGGAAGCCAATCAGCCCCAGCATTTT.

The chain employs TRBV7-9 and TRBJ1-3; maybe TRBD1 (6 bases). CDR3 length equals 15 residues. Trimming removed 7 bases at V and 1 base at J, with 14 bases between. Germline V CDR1 and CDR2: SEHNR, FQNEAQ (reference sequence). CDR3 region: CASNQGLPSGNTIYF. The CDR3 DNA reads as TGTGCCAGCAATCAGGGGCTCCCATCTGGAAACACCATATATTTT.

V gene TRBV7-9 combines with J gene TRBJ2-5; TRBD2 matches 10 bases. This CDR3 is built from 14 residues. Germline CDR1 and CDR2: SEHNR and FQNEAQ (reference sequence). J gave up 7 bases and V 1 base, and 3 bases lay outside the gene matches. In DNA, the CDR3 is TGTGCCAGCAGCTTAGGTTCTAGCGGGGGGACCCAGTACTTC. Protein: CASSLGSSGGTQYF.

The DNA of the CDR3 is TGCGCCAGCAGCTTGGGTACAGGGGGTAGGAATAACTATGGCTACACCTTC. Protein sequence: CASSLGTGGRNNYGYTF. The gene calls are TRBV5-1 and TRBJ1-2; 8 bases align to TRBD1. This CDR3 spans 17 amino acids. J was trimmed by 1 base and V by 0 bases; bases with no gene match: 8. The germline CDR1 and CDR2 sequences are SGHRS and YFSETQ.

CDR3 in DNA: TGTGCCAGCAGCTTGGTGGGGGGACACTATGGCTACACCTTC. It translates to CASSLVGGHYGYTF. The chain recombines TRBV5-6 with TRBJ1-2, with D possibly being TRBD1 (5 bases). CDR1 is SGHDT, CDR2 YYEEEE, per germline. CDR3 length: 14 residues. Deletions cut 0 bases from V and 3 bases from J, with 9 bases between.

This clone was seen a handful of times. This chain uses TRBV19 with TRBJ2-1, with 9 bases that match TRBD2. J gave up 6 bases and V 1 base, and 4 bases lay outside the gene matches. Germline V lookup: CDR1 LNHDA, CDR2 SQIVND (reference sequence). The CDR3 runs 15 residues. The CDR3: CASSIVAGALNEQFF. The CDR3 DNA reads as TGTGCCAGTAGTATAGTAGCGGGAGCTCTCAATGAGCAGTTCTTC.

The chain combines TRBV4-1 with TRBJ2-1; TRBD2 matches 9 bases. The ends lost 4 bases at V and 8 bases at J; junction bases unmatched: 6. CDR1 is MGHRA and CDR2 is YSYEKL in the germline V gene. The CDR3 sequence is 14 residues long. The CDR3 bases are TGCGCCAGCAGCCGCGGTAGCGGGAGCTATGAGCAGTTCTTC. This codes for CASSRGSGSYEQFF.

This chain links TRBV12-5 with TRBJ2-1, with 13 bases lining up with TRBD2. CDR3 length: 14 amino acids. From germline, CDR1 is LGHNT and CDR2 FRNRAP. The CDR3 sequence: CAAAGTSGIHEQFF. The CDR3 region has the DNA TGTGCGGCAGCCGGGACTAGCGGGATTCACGAGCAGTTCTTC.

This clone appeared a few times. V is TRBV7-9 and J is TRBJ1-2; TRBD1 matches 9 bases. J was trimmed by 7 bases and V by 5 bases; bases with no gene match: 8. CDR1 is SEHNR, CDR2 FQNEAQ, per germline (reference sequence). The CDR3 consists of 14 residues. Written as DNA, the CDR3 is TGTGCCAGCAGCCCTACAGGGGGCGGGTTTGGCTACACCTTC. Its protein is CASSPTGGGFGYTF.

The chain employs TRBV5-4 and TRBJ1-1, with D possibly being TRBD1 (5 bases). V was clipped by 4 bases and J by 1 base, with 17 bases between them. Germline V CDR1 and CDR2: SGHNT, YYREEE (reference sequence). This CDR3 has 16 amino acids. DNA for the CDR3: TGTGCCAGCAGCCCACCGGGGGTGAGGGCGAACACTGAAGCTTTCTTT. Translation gives CASSPPGVRANTEAFF.

V gene TRBV5-5 combines with J gene TRBJ2-3; possible D gene TRBD1, 6 bases. The V and J ends lost 1 base and 1 base respectively, with 10 bases between them. This CDR3 comprises 15 residues. Per germline, CDR1 SGHKS and CDR2 YYEKEE (reference sequence). CDR3 sequence (DNA): TGTGCCAGCAGCTTGAAGGGGGTGGGCACAGATACGCAGTATTTT. This encodes CASSLKGVGTDTQYF.

This chain's CDR3 is CASSMDRNSPLHF. CDR3 nucleotides: TGTGCCAGCAGCATGGACAGGAATTCACCCCTCCACTTT. The chain carries TRBV5-4 and TRBJ1-6; 7 bases map to TRBD1. Germline V gene lookup returns CDR1 SGHNT and CDR2 YYREEE (reference sequence). V was clipped by 4 bases and J by 7 bases; unmatched bases: 2. The CDR3 sequence is 13 residues long.

V and J are TRBV7-9 and TRBJ2-1, with TRBD2 identical over 14 bases. CDR1 SEHNR and CDR2 FQNEAQ come from the germline V gene (reference sequence). The V and J ends lost 5 bases and 6 bases, in that order; junction bases with no gene match: 3. The CDR3 spans 15 residues. The CDR3 DNA sequence: TGTGCCAGCAGCACGGGACTAGCGGGAGTCAATGAGCAGTTCTTC. Amino acid sequence: CASSTGLAGVNEQFF.

The chain couples TRBV6-5 to TRBJ2-5; TRBD1 agrees at 7 bases. The CDR3 has 14 residues. Germline V gene sequence: CDR1 MNHEY, CDR2 SVGAGI. The junction had 3 bases not matched to a gene; V was cut back by 0 bases and J by 5 bases. The chain's CDR3 is CASSYSGQLETQYF. CDR3 in DNA: TGTGCCAGCAGTTACTCGGGACAGCTGGAGACCCAGTACTTC.

The chain is built from TRBV21-1 and TRBJ2-5. TRBV21-1 is given as a pseudogene. CDR3 size: 16 residues. The CDR3 spells CASSTISPAPQETQYF. CDR3 bases: TGTGCCAGCAGCACTATCTCCCCGGCCCCTCAAGAGACCCAGTACTTC.